This TCR beta chain was captured in a study of shared clonotypes between healthy human individuals. Method: immunoSEQ multiplex PCR; TCRdb's copy keeps in-frame clones and lacks some. The data show approximately 2.4 million clones, approximately 96% seen once. V shed 0 bases, J shed 2 bases, and the junction held 7 bases outside the gene matches. Germline-derived CDR1 and CDR2 are SGHVS and FQNEAQ. This CDR3 is 19 amino acids long. The receptor was isolated from a man younger than 30 in good health. The chain employs TRBV7-8 and TRBJ2-3; 14 bases match TRBD2. The sample comprised naive CD4+ T cells sorted from blood. Sample subset: CD45RA+ positively selected. CDR3 nucleotides: TGTGCCAGCAGCTTAGCTCTGCGACTAGCGGGGGGGTTCACAGATACGCAGTATTTT. This codes for CASSLALRLAGGFTDTQYF.